This T cell receptor beta chain was found in a study of STAT5B mutations in CD4+ large granular lymphocyte leukemia. General study results and limits: 8/27 top patient clones versus 2/35 control clones were TRBV06-family.

Of note for this clone: The antigen is not known.

The CDR3 is made up of 14 amino acids. Only in-frame clones appear in the TCRdb table, and some are missing; sequencing was by immunoSEQ multiplex PCR. The profile shows roughly 48,000 clones, around 70% of them singletons. Control samples were healthy donors' buffy coats. The receptor's source is a human donor in good health. Sequenced material: CD4+ T cells from blood buffy coats. The V and J genes are TRBV12-2 and TRBJ1-5. TRBV12-2 is noted as a pseudogene. CDR3 sequence reads: CASRLGQGLKPQHF. In nucleotides, the CDR3 is TGTGCAAGTCGCTTAGGTCAGGGACTAAAGCCCCAGCATTTT.